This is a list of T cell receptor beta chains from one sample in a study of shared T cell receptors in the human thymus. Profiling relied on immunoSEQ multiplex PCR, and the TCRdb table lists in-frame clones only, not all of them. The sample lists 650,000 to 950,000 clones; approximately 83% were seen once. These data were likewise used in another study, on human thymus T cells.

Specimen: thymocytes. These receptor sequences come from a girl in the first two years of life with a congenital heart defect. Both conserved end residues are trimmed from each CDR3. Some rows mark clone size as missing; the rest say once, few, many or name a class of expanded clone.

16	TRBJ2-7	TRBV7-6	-	ASSPKGNLAGGTYEQY
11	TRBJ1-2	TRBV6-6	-	ASRPGTEYGYT
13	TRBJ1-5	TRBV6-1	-	ASSDRQVSNQPQH
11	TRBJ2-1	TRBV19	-	ASLDRIYNEQF
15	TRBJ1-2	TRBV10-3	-	AISESGDRPLDYGYT
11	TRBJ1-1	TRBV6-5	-	ASSGQGASEAF
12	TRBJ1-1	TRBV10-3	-	AISDGRRGTEAF
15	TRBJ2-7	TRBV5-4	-	ASSLRTQGDPRYEQY
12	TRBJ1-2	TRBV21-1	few	ASSNRGGTGGYT
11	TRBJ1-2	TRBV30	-	AWNPGQPYGYT
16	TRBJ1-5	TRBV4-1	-	ASSQDADRDRVNQPQH
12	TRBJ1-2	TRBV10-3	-	AISTTGGEGGYT
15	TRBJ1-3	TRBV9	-	ASSAPGQGQSGNTIY
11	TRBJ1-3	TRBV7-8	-	ASTRFPGNTIY
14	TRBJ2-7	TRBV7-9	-	ASSPPHRISSYEQY
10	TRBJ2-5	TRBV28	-	AIGGVGETQY
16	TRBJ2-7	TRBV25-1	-	ASSVGQGAISGLYEQY
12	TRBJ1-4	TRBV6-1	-	ASSTGLGGEKLF
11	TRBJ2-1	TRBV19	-	ASSPRGYNEQF
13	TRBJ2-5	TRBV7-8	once	ASSIPAGFGETQY
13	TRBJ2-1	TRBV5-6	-	ASSLGGGPWNEQF
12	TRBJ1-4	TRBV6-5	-	ASSPGGVQEKLF
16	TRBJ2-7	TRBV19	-	ASSIEGRGTSGSYEQY
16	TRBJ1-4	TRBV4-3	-	ASSQLENTGGFNEKLF
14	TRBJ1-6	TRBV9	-	ASTGAVGGGGSPLH
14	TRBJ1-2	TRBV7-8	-	ASSLKEAASNYGYT
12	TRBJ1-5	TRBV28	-	ASKAGTPNQPQH
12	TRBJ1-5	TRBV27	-	ASSPPGWNQPQH
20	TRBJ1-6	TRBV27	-	ASRGTVATRQVPHSRNSPLH
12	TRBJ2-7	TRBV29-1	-	SVVLGEGAYEQY
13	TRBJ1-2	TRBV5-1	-	ASSGGRGQEGGYT
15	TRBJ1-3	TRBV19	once	ASSTPGRGLSGNTIY
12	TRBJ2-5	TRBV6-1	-	ASTGRAGSQTQY
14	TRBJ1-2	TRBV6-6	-	ASNYGELTGNYGYT
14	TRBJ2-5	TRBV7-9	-	ASSSPFRVNQETQY
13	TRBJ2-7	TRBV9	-	ASSETPTGVYEQY
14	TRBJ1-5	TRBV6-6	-	ASSYSTGQINQPQH